A selection of T cell receptor beta chains follows, all from one sample in a study of shared clonotypes between healthy human individuals. Assay: immunoSEQ multiplex PCR; the TCRdb copy retains only in-frame clones and omits some. Seen here are about a million clones, about 70% observed once, and the top ten hold about 1.5%. Input material: memory CD4+ T cells sorted from blood. Receptors were obtained from a man aged 18 to 30 in good health. The CDR3 runs from the conserved cysteine through the conserved F or W. D genes are given only for firm matches. Only part of the rows carry a size: once, few, many, or a class if the clone is expanded.

CASSLSAGGSRNTQYF | TGCGCCAGCAGCCTTTCTGCGGGGGGTTCCAGGAATACGCAGTATTTT | . | TRBV5-1 | TRBD2 | TRBJ2-3
CASSRTWGANQPQHF | TGTGCCAGCAGCCGTACATGGGGCGCCAATCAGCCCCAGCATTTT | once | TRBV7-8 | . | TRBJ1-5
CASGGTRSYEQYF | TGTGCCAGCGGGGGGACCCGATCCTACGAGCAGTACTTC | . | TRBV21-1 | . | TRBJ2-7
CASGLQDETRDITYEQYF | TGTGCTAGTGGTTTGCAGGACGAAACAAGGGACATAACCTACGAGCAGTACTTC | once | TRBV12-5 | . | TRBJ2-7
CASSVRDSVLNTEAFF | TGTGCCAGCAGCGTCCGGGACAGCGTCTTGAACACTGAAGCTTTCTTT | . | TRBV9 | TRBD1 | TRBJ1-1
CASSLDAYTDTQYF | TGTGCCAGCAGCTTGGACGCCTATACAGATACGCAGTATTTT | . | TRBV5-4 | . | TRBJ2-3
CASSAGTGGLEPQHF | TGTGCCAGCAGTGCCGGGACAGGGGGTTTGGAGCCCCAGCATTTT | . | TRBV7-9 | TRBD1 | TRBJ1-5
CASSDVGRPSSTEAFF | TGTGCCAGCAGTGACGTCGGCCGGCCCTCGAGCACTGAAGCTTTCTTT | . | TRBV6-1 | . | TRBJ1-1
CAWSLHGAGIAKNIQYF | TGTGCCTGGAGTCTACACGGGGCGGGAATAGCCAAAAACATTCAGTACTTC | . | TRBV30 | . | TRBJ2-4
CASSLAGSSPGNTIYF | TGTGCCAGCAGCTTAGCCGGGAGCAGCCCTGGAAACACCATATATTTT | . | TRBV7-2 | . | TRBJ1-3
CASSRSGTIRTQYF | TGTGCCAGCAGTCGTTCCGGGACTATCCGAACCCAGTACTTC | many | TRBV28 | TRBD2 | TRBJ2-5
CASSGQGYNTDTQYF | TGTGCCAGCAGCGGACAGGGGTACAACACAGATACGCAGTATTTT | . | TRBV11-2 | TRBD1 | TRBJ2-3
CASSYPRQSGNTIYF | TGTGCCAGCAGTTACCCAAGACAGTCTGGAAACACCATATATTTT | once | TRBV6-6 | . | TRBJ1-3
CASSIQGGELFF | TGTGCCAGCAGCATCCAGGGCGGGGAGCTGTTTTTT | . | TRBV7-3 | . | TRBJ2-2
CASSNSGRGINYGYTF | TGTGCCAGCAGTAATTCAGGTCGGGGAATTAACTATGGCTACACCTTC | once | TRBV27 | . | TRBJ1-2
CASSPRQGSWSTDTQYF | TGTGCCAGCAGCCCCCGACAGGGAAGTTGGAGCACAGATACGCAGTATTTT | . | TRBV11-1 | TRBD1 | TRBJ2-3
CASSERTGGSTGELFF | TGTGCCAGCAGTGAGAGGACAGGGGGTAGTACCGGGGAGCTGTTTTTT | . | TRBV6-1 | TRBD1 | TRBJ2-2
CASSLDGSSGNTIYF | TGCGCCAGCAGCTTGGACGGCAGTTCTGGAAACACCATATATTTT | many | TRBV5-1 | . | TRBJ1-3
CASSKNRGAGYTF | TGTGCCAGCAGTAAAAATAGGGGGGCTGGCTACACCTTC | . | TRBV6-6 | . | TRBJ1-2
CASSLEFGDNQPQHF | TGCGCCAGCAGCTTGGAATTTGGGGACAATCAGCCCCAGCATTTT | . | TRBV5-1 | . | TRBJ1-5
CASSFVASEQFF | TGTGCCAGCAGCTTTGTAGCAAGTGAGCAGTTCTTC | . | TRBV7-8 | . | TRBJ2-1
CATGQGRNQPQHF | TGTGCCACTGGACAGGGACGCAATCAGCCCCAGCATTTT | few | TRBV6-5 | TRBD1 | TRBJ1-5
CASTPGTGRTDTQYF | TGTGCCAGCACCCCGGGGACAGGGCGCACAGATACGCAGTATTTT | . | TRBV28 | TRBD1 | TRBJ2-3
CASSPPGGRPQYF | TGCGCCAGCAGCCCCCCCGGGGGGCGGCCGCAGTATTTT | . | TRBV10-1 | . | TRBJ2-3
CASSDDVGAKNIQYF | TGTGCCAGCAGCGATGACGTAGGGGCCAAAAACATTCAGTACTTC | . | TRBV7-9 | . | TRBJ2-4
CASSLSDGYTF | TGTGCCAGCAGTTTGTCTGACGGATACACCTTC | . | TRBV2 | . | TRBJ1-2
CASSQVSGPPGETQYF | TGCGCCAGCAGCCAAGTTAGTGGTCCCCCGGGGGAGACCCAGTACTTC | few | TRBV4-1 | . | TRBJ2-5
CASSPIENGELFF | TGCGCCAGCAGCCCAATTGAAAACGGGGAGCTGTTTTTT | . | TRBV5-1 | . | TRBJ2-2
CASSLEAGGYGYTF | TGTGCCAGCAGCTTGGAGGCAGGGGGCTATGGCTACACCTTC | . | TRBV5-6 | TRBD1 | TRBJ1-2
CSAKGASNTEAFF | TGCAGCGCTAAAGGGGCCTCGAACACTGAAGCTTTCTTT | few | TRBV29-1 | . | TRBJ1-1
CASSLGVSSGNTIYF | TGTGCCAGCAGCCTAGGGGTTAGCTCTGGAAACACCATATATTTT | few | TRBV11-2 | . | TRBJ1-3
CASSFSQGGNSPLHF | TGTGCCAGCAGTTTTTCACAGGGGGGGAATTCACCCCTCCACTTT | . | TRBV2 | TRBD1 | TRBJ1-6
CASSVEGYAGRAFF | TGTGCCAGCAGCGTAGAGGGGTATGCCGGGCGAGCTTTCTTT | . | TRBV9 | . | TRBJ1-1
CASSVGDGYEQYF | TGTGCCAGCAGCGTAGGGGACGGCTACGAGCAGTACTTC | . | TRBV9 | . | TRBJ2-7
CASRNRIMNTEAFF | TGTGCCAGCAGGAACAGGATCATGAACACTGAAGCTTTCTTT | . | TRBV28 | . | TRBJ1-1
CASTDLGGTKQETQYF | TGTGCCAGCACCGATTTAGGGGGGACGAAACAAGAGACCCAGTACTTC | . | TRBV2 | . | TRBJ2-5
CSVSLLGEQYF | TGCAGCGTTTCCCTCCTGGGCGAGCAGTACTTC | . | TRBV29-1 | . | TRBJ2-7
CPSELAGPEGFF | TGTCCCTCGGAACTAGCGGGGCCTGAGGGGTTCTTC | . | TRBV10-3 | TRBD2 | TRBJ2-1
CASSLTSGRSNTGELFF | TGTGCCAGCAGCTTAACTAGCGGGAGATCAAACACCGGGGAGCTGTTTTTT | . | TRBV13 | TRBD2 | TRBJ2-2
CASIMQGGGYTF | TGTGCCAGCATTATGCAGGGAGGAGGCTACACCTTC | . | TRBV11-2 | . | TRBJ1-2
CARGVGNTIYF | TGTGCTCGTGGGGTTGGAAACACCATATATTTT | . | TRBV30 | . | TRBJ1-3
CASSPLSTANEKLFF | TGTGCCAGCTCACCACTATCAACCGCTAATGAAAAACTGTTTTTT | . | TRBV18 | . | TRBJ1-4
CSGETGAGTEAFF | TGCAGCGGGGAAACAGGGGCTGGGACTGAAGCTTTCTTT | . | TRBV29-1 | TRBD1 | TRBJ1-1
CASSSTPGLAGAGDTQYF | TGCGCCAGCAGCTCGACCCCTGGGCTAGCGGGCGCTGGAGATACGCAGTATTTT | . | TRBV5-1 | TRBD2 | TRBJ2-3
CASSLQGAGYNEQFF | TGCGCCAGCAGCTTACAGGGAGCGGGATACAATGAGCAGTTCTTC | . | TRBV5-1 | . | TRBJ2-1
CSVGGSNYGYTF | TGCAGCGTTGGGGGCAGTAACTATGGCTACACCTTC | . | TRBV29-1 | . | TRBJ1-2
CASSIVVSAQGTQYF | TGTGCCAGTAGTATAGTAGTCAGTGCTCAGGGGACCCAGTACTTC | . | TRBV19 | . | TRBJ2-5
CASSSMNTEAFF | TGTGCCAGCAGTTCGATGAACACTGAAGCTTTCTTT | few | TRBV28 | . | TRBJ1-1
CASSLARGNEQYF | TGTGCCAGCAGCTTGGCCCGGGGGAACGAGCAGTACTTC | . | TRBV5-6 | . | TRBJ2-7
CASKRTSTSTDTQYF | TGTGCCAGCAAGCGGACCTCTACTAGCACAGATACGCAGTATTTT | . | TRBV19 | . | TRBJ2-3
CASSPNRGTLSYEQYF | TGTGCCAGCTCACCAAACAGGGGAACCCTCTCCTACGAGCAGTACTTC | . | TRBV18 | TRBD1 | TRBJ2-7
CASSPLAAPYNEQFF | TGTGCCAGTAGTCCACTAGCGGCGCCGTACAATGAGCAGTTCTTC | . | TRBV19 | TRBD2 | TRBJ2-1
CASSRSGASTDTQYF | TGTGCCAGCAGCCGTAGCGGAGCTTCCACAGATACGCAGTATTTT | once | TRBV7-9 | . | TRBJ2-3
CASSLGRGGTIALGYTF | TGTGCCAGCAGCTTGGGTCGTGGAGGGACTATCGCGTTGGGCTACACCTTC | once | TRBV5-6 | . | TRBJ1-2
CASSPIDRGGVAFF | TGTGCCAGCTCCCCAATAGACAGGGGCGGTGTAGCTTTCTTT | . | TRBV18 | TRBD1 | TRBJ1-1